Following are 23 T cell receptor beta chains from one sample sequenced in a study of blood T cell repertoires in COVID-19. Data came from immunoSEQ multiplex PCR; TCRdb stores just in-frame clones and leaves some out. This sample carries approximately 45,000 clones, approximately 89% of them seen once, and the ten largest clones take less than 1.5%. Sequencing used peripheral blood. Receptors originate from a woman in her thirties or forties with acute or convalescent COVID-19.

This chain links TRBV13 with TRBJ2-4, with a tentative D call TRBD2 (7 bases). V was shortened by 7 bases and J by 3 bases, with 13 bases between the two germline ends. CDR1 is PRHDT, CDR2 FYEKMQ, per germline (reference sequence). This CDR3 has 14 residues. The CDR3 loop reads CASTRGRDKNIQYF. CDR3 bases: TGTGCCAGCACGCGGGGGCGCGACAAAAACATTCAGTACTTC.

The V and J genes are TRBV29-1 and TRBJ2-3; TRBD1 agrees at 9 bases. CDR1 and CDR2 from the germline V gene are SQVTM and ANQGSEA. This CDR3 contains 15 residues. V gave up 5 bases and J gave up 1 base; unmatched junction bases: 7. CDR3 DNA: TGCAGCGTTTTAATACAGGGGGCCCGCACAGATACGCAGTATTTT. Its translation: CSVLIQGARTDTQYF.

The V gene is TRBV28, the J gene TRBJ2-3; 9 bases map to TRBD2. This CDR3 region has 16 residues. Germline assignment: CDR1 MDHEN and CDR2 SYDVKM. V lost 2 bases and J lost 3; bases outside the gene matches: 6. The DNA for the CDR3 is TGTGCCAGCAGTTTACTAGCGGGGATCAATACAGATACGCAGTATTTT. It encodes CASSLLAGINTDTQYF.

The chain employs TRBV6-5 and TRBJ2-3; D may be TRBD1 (6 bases). In germline, CDR1 is MNHEY, CDR2 SVGAGI. Trimming cost V 6 bases and J 4 bases, with 14 bases left between them. This CDR3 spans 14 amino acids. The CDR3 protein is CASSQSSGADTQYF. The DNA for the CDR3 is TGTGCCAGCAGCCAAAGTTCAGGGGCAGATACGCAGTATTTT.

V and J are TRBV27 and TRBJ2-5; TRBD1 matches 8 bases. Trimming at V came to 10 bases and at J to 5 bases, leaving 6 bases not matched to a gene. The CDR3 runs to 12 residues. CDR1 and CDR2 from the germline V gene are MNHEY and SMNVEV (reference sequence). The CDR3 is CATRTGFETQYF. DNA of the CDR3: TGTGCCACCCGGACAGGGTTTGAGACCCAGTACTTC.

The rearrangement links TRBV29-1 to TRBJ2-7, with 7 bases that match TRBD1. The ends lost 5 bases at V and 4 bases at J; junction bases unmatched: 8. The CDR3 totals 13 residues. CDR1 is SQVTM, CDR2 ANQGSEA, per germline. This CDR3 is CSVRQGDRYEQYF. The DNA of the CDR3 is TGCAGCGTTCGACAGGGAGATAGGTACGAGCAGTACTTC.

The J gene is TRBJ2-5, the V gene TRBV11-2; 13 bases line up with TRBD2. The germline V gene encodes CDR1 SGHAT and CDR2 FQNNGV. The CDR3 runs to 16 residues. V shed 5 bases, J shed 2 bases, and the junction held 5 bases outside the gene matches. The CDR3 is CASSPGTSGEQETQYF. In nucleotides, the CDR3 is TGTGCCAGCAGCCCCGGGACTAGCGGGGAACAAGAGACCCAGTACTTC.

This sequence joins TRBV28 and TRBJ2-7; 7 nucleotides agree with TRBD1. The CDR3 has 16 residues. V was pared by 3 bases and J by 0 bases, with 8 bases of the junction left unmatched. Germline V CDR1 and CDR2: MDHEN, SYDVKM. The CDR3 reads CASSFHPRDSSYEQYF. The DNA for the CDR3 is TGTGCCAGCAGTTTCCATCCCCGGGACAGCTCCTACGAGCAGTACTTC.

The J gene is TRBJ2-3, the V gene TRBV5-1; TRBD1 matches at 8 bases. The germline CDR1 and CDR2 sequences are SGHRS and YFSETQ. The junction had 2 bases not matched to a gene; V was cut back by 1 base and J by 1 base. The CDR3 length is 15 residues. The CDR3 DNA reads TGCGCCAGCAGCTTGTCGACAGGGGGCACAGATACGCAGTATTTT. Its protein product is CASSLSTGGTDTQYF.

The chain has TRBV5-6 and TRBJ2-7; TRBD2 matches 8 bases. The CDR3 totals 15 residues. Germline CDR1 SGHDT, CDR2 YYEEEE. J was trimmed by 2 bases and V by 4 bases; bases with no gene match: 8. The CDR3 loop is CASSLTSGYTYEQYF. The CDR3 DNA is TGTGCCAGCAGCCTTACTAGCGGATACACCTACGAGCAGTACTTC.

The V call is TRBV6-5, the J call TRBJ2-7; 9 positions agree with TRBD1. CDR1 and CDR2 from the germline V gene are MNHEY and SVGAGI. The CDR3 is 15 residues long. V gave up 5 bases and J gave up 6 bases; unmatched junction bases: 11. The CDR3 DNA reads as TGTGCCAGCAGTCGAGGGAGGGGGACAGGGAGCGAGCAGTACTTC. Protein sequence: CASSRGRGTGSEQYF.

The chain links TRBV7-2 to TRBJ2-7, with TRBD2 identical over 14 bases. The junction had 8 bases not matched to a gene; V was cut back by 4 bases and J by 6 bases. Germline CDR1 and CDR2: SGHTA and FQGNSA. The CDR3 runs 16 residues. This CDR3 reads CASSSGLAGGGGEQYF. The CDR3 region has the DNA TGTGCCAGCAGCTCTGGACTAGCGGGGGGCGGCGGCGAGCAGTACTTC.

The V call is TRBV2, the J call TRBJ1-5, with unresolved D. The CDR3 spans 13 residues. Between the trimmed V and J ends, which lost 6 bases and 4 bases, there was a span of 10 bases. Germline lookup yields CDR1 SNHLY and CDR2 FYNNEI. For the CDR3, the DNA is TGTGCCAGCAGAGTAGACGGGAATCAGCCCCAGCATTTT. Protein: CASRVDGNQPQHF. The whole variable domain, filled in from reference TRBV2 and TRBJ1-5, reads EPEVTQTPSHQVTQMGQEVILRCVPISNHLYFYWYRQILGQKVEFLVSFYNNEISEKSEIFDDQFSVERPDGSNFTLKIRSTKLEDSAMYFCASRVDGNQPQHFGDGTRLSIL.

The chain combines TRBV27 with TRBJ2-2; D gene unclear. Germline V lookup: CDR1 MNHEY, CDR2 SMNVEV (reference sequence). Trimming removed 4 bases at V and 3 bases at J, with 3 bases between. There are 12 residues in the CDR3. The CDR3 coding sequence is TGTGCCAGCAGTTCCTACACCGGGGAGCTGTTTTTT. It yields the protein CASSSYTGELFF.

The CDR3 bases are TGTGCCAGCAGTTTCAGTATACGGGGGGACACTGAAGCTTTCTTT. Translation: CASSFSIRGDTEAFF. The rearrangement links TRBV27 to TRBJ1-1; tentative D call: TRBD1 (5 bases). Germline CDR1 reads MNHEY; CDR2 reads SMNVEV (reference sequence). Trimming removed 3 bases at V and 3 bases at J, with 14 bases between. This CDR3 is built from 15 residues.

The CDR3 DNA is TGTGCCAGCAGCTTGGGGGACAGCGGCAATCAGCCCCAGCATTTT. It yields the protein CASSLGDSGNQPQHF. This chain links TRBV5-5 with TRBJ1-5; 7 bases are shared with TRBD1. This CDR3 has 15 amino acids. Germline V gene data show CDR1 as SGHKS and CDR2 as YYEKEE (reference sequence). Trimming cost V 0 bases and J 2 bases; bases outside gene matches: 2.

The rearrangement uses TRBV27 and TRBJ2-4, with D uncertain. The CDR3 extends over 11 amino acids. The ends were cut back, 4 bases at V and 8 bases at J, with 6 bases in the middle. Germline loops: CDR1 MNHEY, CDR2 SMNVEV (reference sequence). In nucleotides, the CDR3 is TGTGCCAGCAGTTCTGCGGACATTCAGTACTTC. Translation: CASSSADIQYF.

The chain couples TRBV18 to TRBJ2-3; D is unresolved. CDR1 is KGHSH, CDR2 LQKENI, per germline. Trimming removed 4 bases at V and 6 bases at J, with 8 bases between. CDR3 size: 12 residues. The CDR3 nucleotides read TGTGCCAGCTCACTAAAAGCGGATACGCAGTATTTT. It is translated as CASSLKADTQYF.

The rearrangement links TRBV5-1 to TRBJ1-4; D gene unclear. The CDR3 extends over 15 amino acids. The germline V gene has CDR1 SGHRS and CDR2 YFSETQ. The V end lost 4 bases, the J end lost 2 bases, and 12 bases lay between the germline ends. The CDR3, as DNA: TGCGCCAGCAGCCCATTGGAGTCTACTAATGAAAAACTGTTTTTT. It translates to CASSPLESTNEKLFF.

The chain has TRBV12-5 and TRBJ1-5; 7 positions agree with TRBD1. The CDR3 is made up of 14 amino acids. Germline loops: CDR1 LGHNT, CDR2 FRNRAP. The trim removed 7 bases at V and 3 bases at J, leaving 6 bases unmatched. CDR3 sequence: CASVRGQDNQPQHF. Here the CDR3 DNA reads TGTGCTAGTGTCCGAGGACAGGACAATCAGCCCCAGCATTTT.

This rearrangement joins TRBV9 to TRBJ1-1; perhaps TRBD1 as D (5 bases). Germline V gene data show CDR1 as SGDLS and CDR2 as YYNGEE. The CDR3 consists of 15 residues. Trimming cost V 5 bases and J 0 bases, with 14 bases left between them. The CDR3 DNA is TGTGCCAGCAGGGGACTCTGGGGCATGAACACTGAAGCTTTCTTT. Residues: CASRGLWGMNTEAFF.

J is TRBJ1-1 and V is TRBV19; 8 bases are a match to TRBD1. The CDR3 is made up of 13 amino acids. Germline CDR1 reads LNHDA; CDR2 reads SQIVND (reference sequence). The J segment lost 6 bases and the V segment lost 6 bases, leaving 6 bases of the junction unmatched. CDR3 nucleotides: TGTGCCAGTAGCCCCGGACAGGGCTCTGAAGCTTTCTTT. This encodes CASSPGQGSEAFF.

This clone was observed a handful of times. The chain employs TRBV28 and TRBJ1-2; no clear D. From germline, CDR1 is MDHEN and CDR2 SYDVKM. The ends were cut back, 4 bases at V and 4 bases at J, with 13 bases in the middle. This CDR3 region has 14 residues. The CDR3 region has the DNA TGTGCCAGCAGTTCACCACAACAGTCCTATGGCTACACCTTC. Protein sequence: CASSSPQQSYGYTF.